This is a list of T cell receptor beta chains from one sample in a study of identifying expanded T cells in peripheral blood. Repertoires were generated with immunoSEQ multiplex PCR, while TCRdb's copy carries only in-frame clones and drops some. The table has about 91,000 clones, about nine tenths seen once. The sequenced sample consisted of blood. Source of these receptors: a person between 18 and 70 years old in good health. CDR3s include the opening cysteine and the closing phenylalanine or tryptophan. D genes are given only for firm matches. Clone size appears in some rows only: once, few, many, or a class for an expanded clone.

d_call: -
v_call: TRBV5-1
clone_size: -
j_call: TRBJ1-2
cdr3_nt: TGCGCCAGCAGCTTGATGGGTCAGAACTATGGCTACACCTTC
cdr3_aa: CASSLMGQNYGYTF

d_call: -
v_call: TRBV6-4
clone_size: -
j_call: TRBJ2-3
cdr3_nt: TGTGCCAGCAGTGGGGGGGCAGGGAGAGCAGATACGCAGTATTTT
cdr3_aa: CASSGGAGRADTQYF

d_call: -
v_call: TRBV5-6
clone_size: -
j_call: TRBJ2-7
cdr3_nt: TGTGCCAGCAGCTTGGTAGGAGGCCCCTACGAGCAGTACTTC
cdr3_aa: CASSLVGGPYEQYF

d_call: -
v_call: TRBV11-2
clone_size: -
j_call: TRBJ2-3
cdr3_nt: TGTGCCAGCAGCTTACTACGGCATGGAGGCACAGATACGCAGTATTTT
cdr3_aa: CASSLLRHGGTDTQYF

d_call: -
v_call: TRBV9
clone_size: -
j_call: TRBJ2-3
cdr3_nt: TGTGCCAGCAGTTACATAGCGGTAACCACAGATACGCAGTATTTT
cdr3_aa: CASSYIAVTTDTQYF

d_call: -
v_call: TRBV9
clone_size: -
j_call: TRBJ1-1
cdr3_nt: TGTGCCAGCAGCGTAGTTGCGGGGGTGAACACTGAAGCTTTCTTT
cdr3_aa: CASSVVAGVNTEAFF

d_call: -
v_call: TRBV27
clone_size: -
j_call: TRBJ2-2
cdr3_nt: TGTGCCAGCAGTTTATCACAGGGTTACACCGGGGAGCTGTTTTTT
cdr3_aa: CASSLSQGYTGELFF

d_call: TRBD1
v_call: TRBV28
clone_size: -
j_call: TRBJ2-7
cdr3_nt: TGTGCCAGCAGTTCCCCAACAGGGGGCAACTCCTACGAGCAGTACTTC
cdr3_aa: CASSSPTGGNSYEQYF

d_call: TRBD2
v_call: TRBV4-3
clone_size: -
j_call: TRBJ2-1
cdr3_nt: TGCGCCAGCAGCCAAGATTTAGGCGGGAGTAGCCCTAGTGAGCAGTTCTTC
cdr3_aa: CASSQDLGGSSPSEQFF

d_call: TRBD1
v_call: TRBV5-1
clone_size: once
j_call: TRBJ1-2
cdr3_nt: TGCGCCAGCAGCAGCGGACAGGGGTTTTATGGCTACACCTTC
cdr3_aa: CASSSGQGFYGYTF

d_call: TRBD1
v_call: TRBV15
clone_size: -
j_call: TRBJ2-7
cdr3_nt: TGTGCCACCAGTAAAGGAACAGGGGGGAGCTACGAGCAGTACTTC
cdr3_aa: CATSKGTGGSYEQYF

d_call: TRBD2
v_call: TRBV15
clone_size: -
j_call: TRBJ2-1
cdr3_nt: TGTGCCGCGCAGTCCGGGACTAGCGGGAGCAATGAGCAGTTCTTC
cdr3_aa: CAAQSGTSGSNEQFF

d_call: TRBD2
v_call: TRBV25-1
clone_size: -
j_call: TRBJ2-2
cdr3_nt: TGTGCCAGCAGTGCGCGACTAGCGGGAGTGCACGGGGAGCTGTTTTTT
cdr3_aa: CASSARLAGVHGELFF

d_call: TRBD2
v_call: TRBV5-1
clone_size: -
j_call: TRBJ2-5
cdr3_nt: TGCGCCAGCAGCTTGGTGACTAGCGGAGCAGAGACCCAGTACTTC
cdr3_aa: CASSLVTSGAETQYF

d_call: TRBD1
v_call: TRBV7-9
clone_size: once
j_call: TRBJ2-7
cdr3_nt: TGTGCCAGCAGCTCGAGGGGGACAGGGGCGTTCGAGCAGTACTTC
cdr3_aa: CASSSRGTGAFEQYF

d_call: -
v_call: TRBV10-2
clone_size: -
j_call: TRBJ2-6
cdr3_nt: TGCGCCAGCAGTGACCTCTCTGGGGCCAACGTCCTGACTTTC
cdr3_aa: CASSDLSGANVLTF

d_call: -
v_call: TRBV9
clone_size: -
j_call: TRBJ1-1
cdr3_nt: TGTGCCAGCAGCGCTGGTGGGGGTATGAACACTGAAGCTTTCTTT
cdr3_aa: CASSAGGGMNTEAFF

d_call: -
v_call: TRBV6-5
clone_size: few
j_call: TRBJ1-6
cdr3_nt: TGTGCCAGCATGAGGACAGATAATTCACCCCTCCACTTT
cdr3_aa: CASMRTDNSPLHF

d_call: -
v_call: TRBV27
clone_size: -
j_call: TRBJ2-3
cdr3_nt: TGTGCCAGCAGTCTTGAACCAACAGGATGGGGGATCACAGATACGCAGTATTTT
cdr3_aa: CASSLEPTGWGITDTQYF

d_call: -
v_call: TRBV4-1
clone_size: -
j_call: TRBJ2-1
cdr3_nt: TGCGCCAGCAGCCATTCACCCTCGAGCTCCTACAATGAGCAGTTCTTC
cdr3_aa: CASSHSPSSSYNEQFF

d_call: -
v_call: TRBV4-2
clone_size: -
j_call: TRBJ2-7
cdr3_nt: TGTGCCAGCGGGGGTAGCGGTGGGGTACGAAACGAGCAGTACTTC
cdr3_aa: CASGGSGGVRNEQYF

d_call: TRBD2
v_call: TRBV5-1
clone_size: -
j_call: TRBJ2-5
cdr3_nt: TGCGCCAGCAGCTCGACTAGCGGGGGAGTTCAAGAGACCCAGTACTTC
cdr3_aa: CASSSTSGGVQETQYF

d_call: -
v_call: TRBV27
clone_size: -
j_call: TRBJ2-7
cdr3_nt: TGTGCCAGCAGTTTAAAACAGCAATACGAGCAGTACTTC
cdr3_aa: CASSLKQQYEQYF

d_call: -
v_call: TRBV6-6
clone_size: -
j_call: TRBJ2-3
cdr3_nt: TGTGCCAGCAGTTACTTATTAAGGGCGTACACGCAGTATTTT
cdr3_aa: CASSYLLRAYTQYF

d_call: -
v_call: TRBV10-3
clone_size: few
j_call: TRBJ2-1
cdr3_nt: TGTGCCATCAGTGATAGAACGGCCGACAATGAGCAGTTCTTC
cdr3_aa: CAISDRTADNEQFF

d_call: -
v_call: TRBV19
clone_size: -
j_call: TRBJ2-4
cdr3_nt: TGTGCCAGTAGTATGGCTCAGGGGAACTATGAAGCCAAAAACATTCAGTACTTC
cdr3_aa: CASSMAQGNYEAKNIQYF

d_call: TRBD2
v_call: TRBV7-2
clone_size: -
j_call: TRBJ2-3
cdr3_nt: TGTGCCAGCAGCTTAGGAGGTAGCGGGAGCACAGATACGCAGTATTTT
cdr3_aa: CASSLGGSGSTDTQYF

d_call: TRBD2
v_call: TRBV5-1
clone_size: -
j_call: TRBJ2-3
cdr3_nt: TGCGCCAGCAGCTTCTCGTCGACTAGCGGGAGTTGGTTGGGCACAGATACGCAGTATTTT
cdr3_aa: CASSFSSTSGSWLGTDTQYF

d_call: -
v_call: TRBV30
clone_size: -
j_call: TRBJ2-2
cdr3_nt: TGTGCCTGGAGTGTAGGGGTGGGGTCGAACACCGGGGAGCTGTTTTTT
cdr3_aa: CAWSVGVGSNTGELFF

d_call: -
v_call: TRBV5-8
clone_size: -
j_call: TRBJ2-3
cdr3_nt: TGTGCCAGCAGCTACACAGGGTTACGCACAGATACGCAGTATTTT
cdr3_aa: CASSYTGLRTDTQYF

d_call: -
v_call: TRBV6-6
clone_size: once
j_call: TRBJ1-4
cdr3_nt: TGTGCCAGCAGTTACGGGGACCTTAATGAAAAACTGTTTTTT
cdr3_aa: CASSYGDLNEKLFF